This TCR beta chain is drawn from a study of cytomegalovirus exposure and HLA in healthy donors. As for the study in general: HLA-typed donors were the source of 82 million or so unique TCRs, which an early data release held.

With 3 bases clipped from V and 9 bases from J, the junction kept 18 bases outside the gene matches. This CDR3 contains 16 residues. CDR1 and CDR2 from the germline V gene are GTSNPN and SVGIG (reference sequence). Study-wide findings and caveats: Accurate predictions that matched the HLA-A and HLA-B alleles of most subjects were reportedly made from TCR beta sequences. Through in vitro validation, three CMV-associated chains were shown to be specific for CMV antigens.

For this clone: No antigen is known for it.

The PCR made use of 60 Vbeta and 13 Jbeta primers. Repertoires were generated with immunoSEQ multiplex PCR, while TCRdb's copy carries only in-frame clones and drops some. The sample has approximately 160,000 clones, about 80% seen once. This TCR derives from a middle-aged woman in good health and CMV-seronegative. What was sequenced was PBMCs. The chain is built from TRBV30 and TRBJ2-7, with TRBD1 matching 9 bases. The CDR3, as DNA: TGTGCCTGGAGCCGACCACCGGGACAGGGAGGGATCGGGCAGTACTTC. This codes for CAWSRPPGQGGIGQYF.